Following are 8 T cell receptor beta chains from one sample sequenced in a study of blood T cells in healthy people across ages. A second roughly 7 to 12 cycle PCR used barcoded and J-beta primers. TCRdb re-called the 5' RACE reads through MiXCR, storing one row per CDR3 protein. The sample lists 650,000 to 1,000,000 distinct CDR3 sequences, around half occurring once. What was sequenced was blood. These receptors were collected from a man at least 80 years old in good health.

V gene TRBV7-2 combines with J gene TRBJ2-1, with D maybe TRBD2 (5 bases). In germline, CDR1 is SGHTA, CDR2 FQGNSA. V was shortened by 4 bases and J by 0 bases, with 10 bases between the two germline ends. The CDR3 extends over 15 amino acids. DNA for the CDR3: TGTGCCAGCAGCTCTGAGCGGAGCTCCTACAATGAGCAGTTCTTC. This gives the protein CASSSERSSYNEQFF.

The V and J genes are TRBV6-2 or TRBV6-3 and TRBJ2-7; D gene uncertain. The CDR3 contains 14 residues. Germline lookup yields CDR1 MNHEY and CDR2 SVGEGT. V was pared by 4 bases and J by 6 bases, with 16 bases between. CDR3 nucleotide sequence: TGTGCCAGCAGTTCCAGAGTCTTGAGCCTCGAGCAGTACTTC. The encoded protein is CASSSRVLSLEQYF.

The CDR3 coding sequence is TGCAGTGCGAGAAGCGATCAAGAGACCCTGTACTTC. This codes for CSARSDQETLYF. The chain combines TRBV20-1 with TRBJ2-7; D ambiguous. CDR3 size: 12 residues. Per germline, CDR1 DFQATT and CDR2 SNEGSKA (reference sequence). V lost 6 bases and J lost 12, with 21 bases in between.

In this sample, this clonotype turned up many times. The rearrangement links TRBV28 to TRBJ2-7; 7 bases are a match to TRBD1. The J call may be incorrect, as the DNA end agrees better with TRBJ2-5. Germline V lookup: CDR1 MDHEN, CDR2 SYDVKM. The CDR3 contains 13 residues. The DNA of the CDR3 is TGTGCCAGCAGAGAGACAGGGCGAGAGACCCAGTACTTC. Translating it yields CASRETGRETQYF.

The V gene is TRBV4-3, the J gene TRBJ2-2; 9 positions match TRBD1. The CDR3 extends over 18 amino acids. V shed 3 bases and J 1 base; nucleotides not matched to a gene: 9. Germline CDR1 reads LGHNA; CDR2 reads YSLEER. Written as DNA, the CDR3 is TGCGCCAGCAGCCATAGACAGGGGGAATTTGGGAACACCGGGGAGCTGTTTTTT. Residues: CASSHRQGEFGNTGELFF.

This clonotype was seen a few times. The chain carries TRBV5-1 and TRBJ2-1, with TRBD2 matching 10 bases. Trimming cost V 5 bases and J 5 bases; bases outside gene matches: 4. Germline CDR1 SGHRS, CDR2 YFSETQ. The CDR3 spans 14 residues. CDR3 region: CASSGLAANNEQFF. In DNA, the CDR3 is TGCGCCAGCAGTGGACTAGCGGCAAACAATGAGCAGTTCTTC.

This clonotype was seen once. An end of the junction does not agree with germline; a read error may underlie this. The V call is TRBV12-3 or TRBV12-4, the J call TRBJ1-1; 11 bases line up with TRBD1. This CDR3 comprises 16 residues. The CDR3, as DNA: TGTGCCGGCAGTTTTGGACAGGGGGCCTCCTACACTGAAGCTTTCTTT. Amino acids: CAGSFGQGASYTEAFF.

The genes are TRBV5-1 and TRBJ2-2; 8 positions match TRBD2. Looked up from germline, CDR1 is SGHRS and CDR2 is YFSETQ. The CDR3 totals 15 residues. With V trimmed by 3 bases and J by 7 bases, 8 bases remained unmatched. The CDR3 protein is CASSSRGGIGGELFF. CDR3 in DNA: TGCGCCAGCAGCTCCCGGGGGGGAATTGGCGGGGAGCTGTTTTTT.